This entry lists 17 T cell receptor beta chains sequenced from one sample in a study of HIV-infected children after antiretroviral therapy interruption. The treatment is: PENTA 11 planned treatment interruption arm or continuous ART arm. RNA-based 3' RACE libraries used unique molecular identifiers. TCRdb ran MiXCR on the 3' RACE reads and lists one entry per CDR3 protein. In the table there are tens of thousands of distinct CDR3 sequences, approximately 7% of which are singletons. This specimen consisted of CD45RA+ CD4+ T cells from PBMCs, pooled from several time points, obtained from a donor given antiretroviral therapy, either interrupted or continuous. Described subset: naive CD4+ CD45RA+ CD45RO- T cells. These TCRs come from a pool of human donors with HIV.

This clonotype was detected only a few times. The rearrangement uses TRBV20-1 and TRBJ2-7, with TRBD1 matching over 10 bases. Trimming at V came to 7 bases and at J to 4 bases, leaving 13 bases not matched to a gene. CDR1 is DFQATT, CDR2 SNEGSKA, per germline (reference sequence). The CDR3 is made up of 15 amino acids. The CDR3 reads CSVTPDRGQRYEQYF. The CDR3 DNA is TGCAGTGTCACGCCAGACAGGGGGCAGAGGTACGAGCAGTACTTC.

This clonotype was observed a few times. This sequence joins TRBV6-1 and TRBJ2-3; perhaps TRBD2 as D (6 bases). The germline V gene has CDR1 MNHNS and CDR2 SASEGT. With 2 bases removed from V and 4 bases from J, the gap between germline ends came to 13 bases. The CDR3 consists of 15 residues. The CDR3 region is CASSEKVGRSDTQYF. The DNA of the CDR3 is TGTGCCAGCAGTGAAAAGGTCGGGAGATCAGATACGCAGTATTTT.

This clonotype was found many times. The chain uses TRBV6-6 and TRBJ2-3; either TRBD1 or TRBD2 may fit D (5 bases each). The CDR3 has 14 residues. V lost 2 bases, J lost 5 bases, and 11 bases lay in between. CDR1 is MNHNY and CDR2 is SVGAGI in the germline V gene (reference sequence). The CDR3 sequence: CASSYGGYEDTQYF. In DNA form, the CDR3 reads TGTGCCAGCAGTTACGGGGGATATGAAGATACGCAGTATTTT.

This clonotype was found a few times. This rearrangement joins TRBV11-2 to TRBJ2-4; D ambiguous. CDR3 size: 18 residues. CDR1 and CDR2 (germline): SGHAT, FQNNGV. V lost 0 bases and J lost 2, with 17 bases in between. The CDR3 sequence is CASSLDHPVVSSKNIQYF. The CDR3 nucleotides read TGTGCCAGCAGCTTAGATCATCCGGTGGTGTCTTCCAAAAACATTCAGTACTTC.

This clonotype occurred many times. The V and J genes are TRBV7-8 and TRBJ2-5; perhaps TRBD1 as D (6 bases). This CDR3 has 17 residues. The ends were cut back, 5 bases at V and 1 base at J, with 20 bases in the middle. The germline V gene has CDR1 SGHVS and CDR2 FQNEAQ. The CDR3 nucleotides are TGTGCCAGCAGCATAATGGGAAGGGTGACAGGCCAAGAGACCCAGTACTTC. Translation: CASSIMGRVTGQETQYF.

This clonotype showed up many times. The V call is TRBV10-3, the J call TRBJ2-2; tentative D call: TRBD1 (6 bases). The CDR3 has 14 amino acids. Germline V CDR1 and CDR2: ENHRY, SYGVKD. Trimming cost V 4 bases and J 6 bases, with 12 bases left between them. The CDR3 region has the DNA TGTGCCATCAGTGTGGCAGGGGTCCCCGGGGAGCTGTTTTTT. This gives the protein CAISVAGVPGELFF.

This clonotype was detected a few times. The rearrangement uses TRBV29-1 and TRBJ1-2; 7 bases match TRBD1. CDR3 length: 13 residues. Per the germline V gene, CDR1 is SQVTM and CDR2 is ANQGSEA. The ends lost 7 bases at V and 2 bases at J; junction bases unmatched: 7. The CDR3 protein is CSAAEQGNYGYTF. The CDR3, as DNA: TGCAGCGCTGCCGAACAGGGGAACTATGGCTACACCTTC.

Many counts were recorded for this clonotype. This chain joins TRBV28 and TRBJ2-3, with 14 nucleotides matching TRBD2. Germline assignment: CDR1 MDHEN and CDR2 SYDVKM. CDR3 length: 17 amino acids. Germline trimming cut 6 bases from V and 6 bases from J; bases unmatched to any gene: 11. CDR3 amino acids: CASRPGLAGASDDTQYF. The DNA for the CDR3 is TGTGCCAGCAGACCGGGACTAGCGGGAGCTTCCGATGATACGCAGTATTTT.

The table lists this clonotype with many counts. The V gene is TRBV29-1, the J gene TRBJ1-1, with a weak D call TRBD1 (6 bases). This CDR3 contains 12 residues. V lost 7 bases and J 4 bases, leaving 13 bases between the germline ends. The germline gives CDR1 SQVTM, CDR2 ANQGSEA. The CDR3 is CSGYTGPTEAFF. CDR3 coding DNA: TGCAGCGGGTATACAGGGCCCACTGAAGCTTTCTTT. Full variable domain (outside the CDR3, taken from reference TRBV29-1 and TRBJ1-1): SAVISQKPSRDICQRGTSLTIQCQVDSQVTMMFWYRQQPGQSLTLIATANQGSEATYESGFVIDKFPISRPNLTFSTLTVSNMSPEDSSIYLCSGYTGPTEAFFGQGTRLTVV.

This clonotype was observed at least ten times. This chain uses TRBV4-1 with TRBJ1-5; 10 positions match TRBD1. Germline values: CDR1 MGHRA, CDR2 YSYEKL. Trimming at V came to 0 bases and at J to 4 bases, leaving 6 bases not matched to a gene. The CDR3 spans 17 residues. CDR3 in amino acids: CASSQDVGTGANQPQHF. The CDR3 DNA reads TGCGCCAGCAGCCAAGATGTCGGGACAGGGGCGAATCAGCCCCAGCATTTT.

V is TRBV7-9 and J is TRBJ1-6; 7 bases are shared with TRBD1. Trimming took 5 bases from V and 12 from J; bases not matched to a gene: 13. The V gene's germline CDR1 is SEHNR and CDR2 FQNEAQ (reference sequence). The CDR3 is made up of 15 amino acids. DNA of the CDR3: TGTGCCAGCAGCCAGCCGGGACAGCCATTTGGACCCCTCCACTTT. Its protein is CASSQPGQPFGPLHF. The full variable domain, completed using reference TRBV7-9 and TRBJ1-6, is DTGVSQNPRHKITKRGQNVTFRCDPISEHNRLYWYRQTLGQGPEFLTYFQNEAQLEKSRLLSDRFSAERPKGSFSTLEIQRTEQGDSAMYLCASSQPGQPFGPLHFGNGTRLTVT.

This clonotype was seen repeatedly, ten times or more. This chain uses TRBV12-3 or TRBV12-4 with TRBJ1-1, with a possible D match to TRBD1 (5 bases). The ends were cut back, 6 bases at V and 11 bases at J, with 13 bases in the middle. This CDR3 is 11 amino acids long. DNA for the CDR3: TGTGCCAGCAGCCTCGCGGGGGGGGCTTTCTTT. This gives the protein CASSLAGGAFF.

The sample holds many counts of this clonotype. DNA for the CDR3: TGTGCCAGCTCACCACTCGGGAAGTCCACTGAAGCTTTCTTT. It encodes CASSPLGKSTEAFF. The rearrangement joins TRBV18 to TRBJ1-1; D is undetermined. Germline V gene lookup returns CDR1 KGHSH and CDR2 LQKENI. The CDR3 consists of 14 residues. Trimming removed 1 base from V and 4 bases from J, with 10 bases in between. The full variable domain, its missing parts supplied by reference TRBV18 and TRBJ1-1, is NAGVMQNPRHLVRRRGQEARLRCSPMKGHSHVYWYRQLPEEGLKFMVYLQKENIIDESGMPKERFSAEFPKEGPSILRIQQVVRGDSAAYFCASSPLGKSTEAFFGQGTRLTVV.

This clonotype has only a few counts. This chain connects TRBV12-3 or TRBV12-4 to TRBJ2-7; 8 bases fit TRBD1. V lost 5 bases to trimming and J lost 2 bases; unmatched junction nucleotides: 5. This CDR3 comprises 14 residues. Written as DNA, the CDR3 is TGTGCCAGCAGTCCCGGACAGGGCGCCTACGAGCAGTACTTC. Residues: CASSPGQGAYEQYF.

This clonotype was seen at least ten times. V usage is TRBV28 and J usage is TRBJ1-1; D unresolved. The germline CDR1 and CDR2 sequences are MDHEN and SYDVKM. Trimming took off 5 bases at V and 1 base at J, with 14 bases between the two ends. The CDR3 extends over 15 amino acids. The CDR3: CASSPVDYPNTEAFF. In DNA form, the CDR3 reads TGTGCCAGCAGTCCCGTCGACTACCCGAACACTGAAGCTTTCTTT.

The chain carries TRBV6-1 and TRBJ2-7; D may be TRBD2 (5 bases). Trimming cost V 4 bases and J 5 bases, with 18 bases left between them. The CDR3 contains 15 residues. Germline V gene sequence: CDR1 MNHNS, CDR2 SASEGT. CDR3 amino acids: CASSGVRTPWNEQYF. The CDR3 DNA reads TGTGCCAGCAGTGGTGTCCGGACTCCGTGGAACGAGCAGTACTTC.

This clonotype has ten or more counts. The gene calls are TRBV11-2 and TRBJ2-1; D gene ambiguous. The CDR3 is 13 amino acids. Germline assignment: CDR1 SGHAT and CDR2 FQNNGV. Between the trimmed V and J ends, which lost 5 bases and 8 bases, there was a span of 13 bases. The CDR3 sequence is CASSPTGRDEQFF. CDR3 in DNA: TGTGCCAGCAGCCCGACCGGTAGGGATGAGCAGTTCTTC.